A single sample gave rise to the 3 T cell receptor beta chains below, sequenced in a study of T cells in Graves' hyperthyroidism and ophthalmopathy (dated by TCRdb to about 2019). Library preparation employed multiplex PCR. This sample was sequenced with an Illumina HiSeq 2000. Amplification of TCR beta CDR3 regions was carried out from RNA transcripts. For the first round of RT-PCR on the TCR CDR3, the HTBI primer set was used together with the Qiagen OneStep RT-PCR kit. TCRdb reprocessed the public reads (quality trimming at Q25 with fastp, clone calling with MiXCR) and kept in-frame beta chains. Entries are consolidated by CDR3 protein sequence, retaining the most common genes and DNA. The sample table contains about 840,000 distinct CDR3 sequences; only one count was recorded for more than 30% of them. The ten largest make up roughly 8.3% of the sample. Material: blood. All receptors come from a man younger than 35 with Graves' hyperthyroidism.

In regard to this clonotype: Since a much larger clone is just one base distant, this may be a read error. This chain uses TRBV10-2 with TRBJ1-2, with D possibly TRBD1 on 5 matching bases. This CDR3 contains 14 residues. The germline V gene has CDR1 WSHSY and CDR2 SAAADI. CDR3 loop: CASIPAGLTYGSTF. Written as DNA, the CDR3 is TGTGCCAGCATCCCGGCGGGGCTCACCTATGGCTCCACCTTC.

The rearrangement joins TRBV5-4 to TRBJ1-5; no clear D. V was trimmed by 4 bases and J by 3 bases, leaving 17 bases between them. This CDR3 has 16 residues. Per germline, CDR1 SGHNT and CDR2 YYREEE (reference sequence). The CDR3 loop reads CASSQLVDLNNQPQHF. CDR3 nucleotides: TGTGCCAGCAGCCAACTGGTGGATTTAAACAATCAGCCCCAGCATTTT.

The chain recombines TRBV7-2 with TRBJ1-1, with 7 nucleotides matching TRBD1. The CDR3 consists of 15 residues. CDR1 SGHTA and CDR2 FQGNSA come from the germline V gene. The V gene end was trimmed by 4 bases and the J gene end by 1 base; junction bases not matched to a gene: 6. CDR3 bases: TGTGCCAGCAGCTCTTCAGGGGGATGGAACACTGAAGCTTTCTTT. Amino acids: CASSSSGGWNTEAFF.